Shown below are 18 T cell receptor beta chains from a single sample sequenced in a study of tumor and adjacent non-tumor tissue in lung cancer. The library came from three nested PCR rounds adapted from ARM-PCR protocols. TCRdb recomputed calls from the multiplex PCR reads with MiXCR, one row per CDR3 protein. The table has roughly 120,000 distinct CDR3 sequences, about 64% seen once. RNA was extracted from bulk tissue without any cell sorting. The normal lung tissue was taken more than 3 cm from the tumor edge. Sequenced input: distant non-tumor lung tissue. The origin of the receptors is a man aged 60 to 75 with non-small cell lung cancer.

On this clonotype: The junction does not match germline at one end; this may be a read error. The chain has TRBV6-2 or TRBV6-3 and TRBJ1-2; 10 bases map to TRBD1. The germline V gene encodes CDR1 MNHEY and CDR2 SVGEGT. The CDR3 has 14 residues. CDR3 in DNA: TGTGCCAGCAGCTACGACAGGGGGCTTGATGGTTACAGCTTC. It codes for CASSYDRGLDGYSF.

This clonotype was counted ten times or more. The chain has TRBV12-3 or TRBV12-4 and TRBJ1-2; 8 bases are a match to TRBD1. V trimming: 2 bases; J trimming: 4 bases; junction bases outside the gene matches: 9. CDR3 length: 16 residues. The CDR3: CASSLFTGGTFYGYTF. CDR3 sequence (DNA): TGTGCCAGCAGTTTATTCACAGGGGGGACCTTCTATGGCTACACCTTC.

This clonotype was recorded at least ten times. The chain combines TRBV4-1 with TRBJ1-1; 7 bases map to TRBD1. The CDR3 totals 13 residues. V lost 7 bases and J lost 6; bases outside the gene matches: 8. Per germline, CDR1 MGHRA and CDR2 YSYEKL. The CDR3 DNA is TGCGCCAGCACCCTCGGGCAGGGGGCTGAAGCTTTCTTT. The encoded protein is CASTLGQGAEAFF.

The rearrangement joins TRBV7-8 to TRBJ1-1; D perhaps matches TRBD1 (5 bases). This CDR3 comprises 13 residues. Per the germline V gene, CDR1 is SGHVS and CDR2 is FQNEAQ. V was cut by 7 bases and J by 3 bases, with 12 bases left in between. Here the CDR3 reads CASTKGTDTEAFF. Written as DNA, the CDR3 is TGTGCCAGCACCAAAGGGACGGACACTGAAGCTTTCTTT.

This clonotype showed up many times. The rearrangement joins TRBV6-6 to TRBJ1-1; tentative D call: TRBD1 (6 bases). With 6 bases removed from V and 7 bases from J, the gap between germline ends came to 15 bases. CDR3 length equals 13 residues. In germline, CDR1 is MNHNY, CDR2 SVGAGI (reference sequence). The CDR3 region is CASRPGDSNEAFF. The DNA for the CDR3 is TGTGCCAGCAGACCAGGGGATAGCAATGAAGCTTTCTTT.

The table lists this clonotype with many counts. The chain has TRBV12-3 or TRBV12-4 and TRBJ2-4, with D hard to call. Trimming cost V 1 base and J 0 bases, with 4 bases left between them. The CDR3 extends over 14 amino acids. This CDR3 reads CASSLDVAKNIQYF. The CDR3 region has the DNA TGTGCCAGCAGTTTAGACGTAGCCAAAAACATTCAGTACTTC.

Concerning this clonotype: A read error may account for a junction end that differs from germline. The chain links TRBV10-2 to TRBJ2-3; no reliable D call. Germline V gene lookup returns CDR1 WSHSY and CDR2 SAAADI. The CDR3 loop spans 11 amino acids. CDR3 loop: CATQDLLTQYF. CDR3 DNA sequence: TGTGCCACCCAAGACTTGCTAACGCAGTATTTT.

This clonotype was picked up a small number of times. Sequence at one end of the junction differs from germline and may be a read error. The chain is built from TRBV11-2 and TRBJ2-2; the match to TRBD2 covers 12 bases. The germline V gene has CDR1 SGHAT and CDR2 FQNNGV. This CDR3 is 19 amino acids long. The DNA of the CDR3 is TGTGCCACCAGCTTTCGGGCTAGCGGGGGGGAAGCCAACACCGGGGAGCTGTTCTTT. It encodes CATSFRASGGEANTGELFF.

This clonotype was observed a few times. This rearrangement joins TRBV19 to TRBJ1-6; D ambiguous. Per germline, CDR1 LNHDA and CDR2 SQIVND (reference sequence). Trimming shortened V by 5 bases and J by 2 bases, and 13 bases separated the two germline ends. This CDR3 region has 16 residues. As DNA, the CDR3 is TGTGCCAGTAGTTCGGAGGGCATCGCCTATAATTCACCCCTCCACTTT. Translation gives CASSSEGIAYNSPLHF.

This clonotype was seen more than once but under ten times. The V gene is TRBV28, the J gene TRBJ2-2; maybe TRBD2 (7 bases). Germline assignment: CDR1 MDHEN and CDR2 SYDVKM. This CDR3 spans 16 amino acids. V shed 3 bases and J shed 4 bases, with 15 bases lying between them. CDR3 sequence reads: CASSFPRGGTTGELFF. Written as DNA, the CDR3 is TGTGCCAGCAGTTTCCCGAGGGGGGGAACCACCGGGGAGCTGTTTTTT.

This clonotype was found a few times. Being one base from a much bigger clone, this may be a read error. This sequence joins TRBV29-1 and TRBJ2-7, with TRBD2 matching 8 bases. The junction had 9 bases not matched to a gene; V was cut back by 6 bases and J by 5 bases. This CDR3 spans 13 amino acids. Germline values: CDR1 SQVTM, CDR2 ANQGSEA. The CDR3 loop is CSVREEVGHEQYF. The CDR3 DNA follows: TGCAGCGTGCGGGAGGAGGTGGGCCACGAGCAGTACTTC.

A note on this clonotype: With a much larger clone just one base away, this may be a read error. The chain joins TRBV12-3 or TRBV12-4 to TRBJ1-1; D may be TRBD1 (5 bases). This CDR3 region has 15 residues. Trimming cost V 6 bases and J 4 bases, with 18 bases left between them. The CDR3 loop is CASSRTWGDSTEAFF. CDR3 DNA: TGTGCCAGCAGCCGAACATGGGGCGATAGCACTGAAGCTTTCTTT.

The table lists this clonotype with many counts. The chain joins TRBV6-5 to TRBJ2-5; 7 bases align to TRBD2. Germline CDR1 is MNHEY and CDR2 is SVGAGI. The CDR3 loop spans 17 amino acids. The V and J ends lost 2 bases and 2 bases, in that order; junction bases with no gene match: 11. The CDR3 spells CASSYGGGTQLQETQYF. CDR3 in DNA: TGTGCCAGCAGTTACGGGGGGGGGACCCAACTTCAAGAGACCCAGTACTTC.

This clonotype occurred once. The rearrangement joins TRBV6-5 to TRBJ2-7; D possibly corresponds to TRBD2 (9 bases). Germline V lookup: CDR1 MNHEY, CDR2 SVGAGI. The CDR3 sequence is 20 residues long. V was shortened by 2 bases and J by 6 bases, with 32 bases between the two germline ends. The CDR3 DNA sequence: TGTGCCAGCAGTTACCCGACGAGGAGACAGGGGCGGGAGGGCCGGTCCGAGCAGTACTTC. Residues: CASSYPTRRQGREGRSEQYF.

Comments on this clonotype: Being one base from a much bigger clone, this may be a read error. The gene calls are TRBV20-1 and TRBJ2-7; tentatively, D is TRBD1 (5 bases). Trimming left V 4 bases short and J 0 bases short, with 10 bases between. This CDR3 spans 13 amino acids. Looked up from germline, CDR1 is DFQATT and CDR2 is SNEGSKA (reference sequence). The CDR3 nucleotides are TGCAGTGCTATGAACAGGAGCTCCTACGAGCAGTACTTC. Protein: CSAMNRSSYEQYF.

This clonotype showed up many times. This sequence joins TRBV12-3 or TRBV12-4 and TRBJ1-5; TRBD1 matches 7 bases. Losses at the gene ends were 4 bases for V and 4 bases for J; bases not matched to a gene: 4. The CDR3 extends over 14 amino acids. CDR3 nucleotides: TGTGCCAGCAGTTCGGACAGGCGAAATCAGCCCCAGCATTTT. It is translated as CASSSDRRNQPQHF.

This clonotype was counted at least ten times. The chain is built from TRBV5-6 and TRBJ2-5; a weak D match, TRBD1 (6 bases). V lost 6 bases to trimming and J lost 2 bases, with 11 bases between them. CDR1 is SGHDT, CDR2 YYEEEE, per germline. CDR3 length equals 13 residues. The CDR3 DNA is TGTGCCAGCATCGTGACAGGTCAAGAGACCCAGTACTTC. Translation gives CASIVTGQETQYF.

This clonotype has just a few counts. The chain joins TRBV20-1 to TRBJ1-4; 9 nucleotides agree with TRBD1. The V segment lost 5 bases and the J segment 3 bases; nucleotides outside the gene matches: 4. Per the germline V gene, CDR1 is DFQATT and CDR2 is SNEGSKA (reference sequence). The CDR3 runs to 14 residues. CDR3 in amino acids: CSAAQGAANEKLFF. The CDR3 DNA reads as TGCAGTGCTGCACAGGGGGCTGCTAATGAAAAACTGTTTTTT.